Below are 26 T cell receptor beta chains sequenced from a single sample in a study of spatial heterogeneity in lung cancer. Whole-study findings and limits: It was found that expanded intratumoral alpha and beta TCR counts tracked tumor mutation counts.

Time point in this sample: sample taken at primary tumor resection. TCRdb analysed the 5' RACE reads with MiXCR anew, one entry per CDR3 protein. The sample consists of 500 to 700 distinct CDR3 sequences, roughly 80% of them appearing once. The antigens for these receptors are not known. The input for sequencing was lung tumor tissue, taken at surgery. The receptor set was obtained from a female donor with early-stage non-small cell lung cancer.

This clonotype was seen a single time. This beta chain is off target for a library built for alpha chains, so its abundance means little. CDR3 in amino acids: CASSLGNRRDTQYF. The CDR3 DNA is TGTGCCAGCAGCCTGGGAAACCGCCGGGATACGCAGTATTTT. This sequence joins TRBV7-2 and TRBJ2-3; the D is unclear. From germline, CDR1 is SGHTA and CDR2 FQGNSA. There are 14 residues in the CDR3. V was trimmed by 5 bases and J by 6 bases, leaving 15 bases between them.

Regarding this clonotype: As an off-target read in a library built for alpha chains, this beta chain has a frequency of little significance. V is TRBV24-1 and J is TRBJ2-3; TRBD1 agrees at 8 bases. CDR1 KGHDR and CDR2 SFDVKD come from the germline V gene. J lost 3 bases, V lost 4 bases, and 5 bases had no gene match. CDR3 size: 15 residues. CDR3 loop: CATSESGTGTDTQYF. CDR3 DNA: TGTGCCACCAGTGAGTCCGGGACAGGTACAGATACGCAGTATTTT.

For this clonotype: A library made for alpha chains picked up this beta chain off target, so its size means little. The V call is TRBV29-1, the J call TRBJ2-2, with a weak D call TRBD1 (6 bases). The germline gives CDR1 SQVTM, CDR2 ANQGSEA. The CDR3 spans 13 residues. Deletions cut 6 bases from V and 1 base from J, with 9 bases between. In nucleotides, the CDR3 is TGCAGCGTAGGGACACTGAACACCGGGGAGCTGTTTTTT. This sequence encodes CSVGTLNTGELFF.

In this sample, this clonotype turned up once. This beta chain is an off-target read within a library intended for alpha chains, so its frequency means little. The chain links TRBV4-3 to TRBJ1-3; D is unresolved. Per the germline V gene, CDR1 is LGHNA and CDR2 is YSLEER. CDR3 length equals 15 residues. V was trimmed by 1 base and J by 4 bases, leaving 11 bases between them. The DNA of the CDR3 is TGCGCCAGCAGCCAAGCCTGGGATGGGGGAAACACCATATATTTT. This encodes CASSQAWDGGNTIYF.

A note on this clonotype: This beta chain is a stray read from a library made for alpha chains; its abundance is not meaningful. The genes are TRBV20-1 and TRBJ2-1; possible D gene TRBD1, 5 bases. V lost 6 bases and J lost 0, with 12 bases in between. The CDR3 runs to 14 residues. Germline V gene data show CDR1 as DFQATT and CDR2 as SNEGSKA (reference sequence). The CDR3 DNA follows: TGCAGTGCCAGGGAACAGAGCTCCTACAATGAGCAGTTCTTC. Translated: CSAREQSSYNEQFF.

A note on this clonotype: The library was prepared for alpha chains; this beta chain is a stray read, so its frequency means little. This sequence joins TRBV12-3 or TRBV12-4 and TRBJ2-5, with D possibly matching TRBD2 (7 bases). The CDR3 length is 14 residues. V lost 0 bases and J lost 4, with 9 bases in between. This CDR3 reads CASSLAGGGETQYF. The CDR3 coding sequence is TGTGCCAGCAGTTTAGCGGGAGGGGGAGAGACCCAGTACTTC.

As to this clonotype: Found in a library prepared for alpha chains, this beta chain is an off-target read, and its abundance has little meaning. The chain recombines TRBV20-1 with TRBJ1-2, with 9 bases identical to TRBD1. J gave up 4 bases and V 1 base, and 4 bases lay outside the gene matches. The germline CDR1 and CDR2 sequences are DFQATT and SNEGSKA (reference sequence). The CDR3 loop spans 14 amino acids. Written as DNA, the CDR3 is TGCAGTGCTAGAGGGACAGGGGCACGCTATGGCTACACCTTC. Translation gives CSARGTGARYGYTF.

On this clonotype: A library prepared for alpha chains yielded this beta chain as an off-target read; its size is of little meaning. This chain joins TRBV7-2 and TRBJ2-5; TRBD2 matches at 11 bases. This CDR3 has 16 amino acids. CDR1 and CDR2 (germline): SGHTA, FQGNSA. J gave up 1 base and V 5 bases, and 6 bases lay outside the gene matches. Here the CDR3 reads CASSPRLAGSQETQYF. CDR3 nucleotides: TGTGCCAGCAGCCCTCGACTAGCGGGGAGCCAAGAGACCCAGTACTTC. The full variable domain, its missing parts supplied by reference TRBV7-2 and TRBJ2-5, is GAGVSQSPSNKVTEKGKDVELRCDPISGHTALYWYRQSLGQGLEFLIYFQGNSAPDKSGLPSDRFSAERTGGSVSTLTIQRTQQEDSAVYLCASSPRLAGSQETQYFGPGTRLLVL.

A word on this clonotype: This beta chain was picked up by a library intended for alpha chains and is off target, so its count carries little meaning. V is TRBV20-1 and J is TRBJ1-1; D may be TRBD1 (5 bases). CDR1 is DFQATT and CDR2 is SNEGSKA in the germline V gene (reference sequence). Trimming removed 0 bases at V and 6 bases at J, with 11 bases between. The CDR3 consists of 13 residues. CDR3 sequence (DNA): TGCAGTGCTAGAGAAGGGGCTCAAGCTGAAGCTTTCTTT. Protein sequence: CSAREGAQAEAFF.

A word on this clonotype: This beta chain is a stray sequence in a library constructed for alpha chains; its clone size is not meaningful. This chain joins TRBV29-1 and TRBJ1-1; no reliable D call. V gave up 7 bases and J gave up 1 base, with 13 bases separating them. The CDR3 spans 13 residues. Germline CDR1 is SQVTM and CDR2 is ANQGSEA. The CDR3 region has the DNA TGCAGCGCTGGGATAAACCGGAACACTGAAGCTTTCTTT. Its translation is CSAGINRNTEAFF.

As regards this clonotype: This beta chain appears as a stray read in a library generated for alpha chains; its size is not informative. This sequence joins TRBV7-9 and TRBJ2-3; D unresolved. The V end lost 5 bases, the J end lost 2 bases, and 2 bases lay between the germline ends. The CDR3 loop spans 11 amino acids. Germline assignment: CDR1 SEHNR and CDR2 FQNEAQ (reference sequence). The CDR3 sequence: CASSDTDTQYF. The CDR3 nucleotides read TGTGCCAGCAGCGACACAGATACGCAGTATTTT.

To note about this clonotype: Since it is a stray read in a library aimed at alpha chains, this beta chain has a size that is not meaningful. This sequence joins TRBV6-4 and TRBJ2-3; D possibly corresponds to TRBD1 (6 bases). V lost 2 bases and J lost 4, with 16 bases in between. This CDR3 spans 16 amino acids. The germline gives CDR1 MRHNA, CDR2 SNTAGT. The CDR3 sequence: CASSDKGHGESDTQYF. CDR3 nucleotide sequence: TGTGCCAGCAGTGACAAGGGACACGGGGAATCAGATACGCAGTATTTT.

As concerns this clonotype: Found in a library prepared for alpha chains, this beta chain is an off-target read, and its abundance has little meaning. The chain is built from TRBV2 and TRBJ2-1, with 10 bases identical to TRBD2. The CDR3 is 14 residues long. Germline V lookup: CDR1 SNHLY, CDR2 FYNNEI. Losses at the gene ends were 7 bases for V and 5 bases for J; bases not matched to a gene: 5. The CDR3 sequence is CASNLAGAHNEQFF. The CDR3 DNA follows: TGTGCCAGCAACCTAGCGGGGGCACACAATGAGCAGTTCTTC.

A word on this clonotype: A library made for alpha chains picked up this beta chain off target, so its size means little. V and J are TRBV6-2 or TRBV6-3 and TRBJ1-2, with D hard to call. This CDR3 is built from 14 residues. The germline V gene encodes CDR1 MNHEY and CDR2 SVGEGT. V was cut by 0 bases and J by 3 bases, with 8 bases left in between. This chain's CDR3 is CASSYSPVYYGYTF. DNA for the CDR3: TGTGCCAGCAGTTACTCGCCGGTCTACTATGGCTACACCTTC.

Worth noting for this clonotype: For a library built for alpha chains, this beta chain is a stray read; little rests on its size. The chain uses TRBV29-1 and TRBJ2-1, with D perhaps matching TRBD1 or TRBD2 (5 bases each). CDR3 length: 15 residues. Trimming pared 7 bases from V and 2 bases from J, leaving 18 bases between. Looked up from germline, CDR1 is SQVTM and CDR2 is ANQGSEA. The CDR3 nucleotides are TGCAGCGCTAGGGGACCTCCTTCGGCCTACAATGAGCAGTTCTTC. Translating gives CSARGPPSAYNEQFF.

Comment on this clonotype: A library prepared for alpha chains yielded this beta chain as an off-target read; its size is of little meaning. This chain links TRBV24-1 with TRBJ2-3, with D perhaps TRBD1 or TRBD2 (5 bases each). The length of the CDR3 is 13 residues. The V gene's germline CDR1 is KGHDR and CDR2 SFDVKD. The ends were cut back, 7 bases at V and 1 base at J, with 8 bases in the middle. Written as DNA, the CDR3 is TGTGCCACCAGACGGGACGGCACAGATACGCAGTATTTT. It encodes CATRRDGTDTQYF.

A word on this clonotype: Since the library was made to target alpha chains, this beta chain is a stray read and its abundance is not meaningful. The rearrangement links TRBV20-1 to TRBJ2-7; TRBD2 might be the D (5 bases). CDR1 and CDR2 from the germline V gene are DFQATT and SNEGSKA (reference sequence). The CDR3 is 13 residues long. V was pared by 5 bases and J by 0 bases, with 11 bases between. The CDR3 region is CSARTVSSYEQYF. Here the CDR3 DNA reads TGCAGTGCTCGGACTGTCAGCTCCTACGAGCAGTACTTC.

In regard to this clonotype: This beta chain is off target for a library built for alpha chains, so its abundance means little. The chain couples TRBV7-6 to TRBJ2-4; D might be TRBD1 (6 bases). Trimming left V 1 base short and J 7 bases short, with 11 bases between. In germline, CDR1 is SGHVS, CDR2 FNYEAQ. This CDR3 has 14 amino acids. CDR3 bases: TGTGCCAGCAGCTTAGGAGAGGGACACAACATTCAGTACTTC. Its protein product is CASSLGEGHNIQYF.

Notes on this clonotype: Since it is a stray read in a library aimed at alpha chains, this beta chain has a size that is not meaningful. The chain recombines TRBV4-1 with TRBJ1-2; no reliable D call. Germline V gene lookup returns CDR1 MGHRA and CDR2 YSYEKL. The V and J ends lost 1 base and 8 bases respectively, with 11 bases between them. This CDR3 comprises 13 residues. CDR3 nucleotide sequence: TGCGCCAGCAGCCAAGCTGCCAGGAACGGCTACACCTTC. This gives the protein CASSQAARNGYTF.

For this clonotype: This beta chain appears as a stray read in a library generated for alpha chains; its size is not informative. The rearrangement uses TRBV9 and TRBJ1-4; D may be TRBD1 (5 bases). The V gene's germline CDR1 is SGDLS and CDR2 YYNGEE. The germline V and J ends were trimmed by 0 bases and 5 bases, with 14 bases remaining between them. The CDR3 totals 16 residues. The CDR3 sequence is CASSVGMTDSNEKLFF. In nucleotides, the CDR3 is TGTGCCAGCAGCGTAGGGATGACAGACTCCAATGAAAAACTGTTTTTT.

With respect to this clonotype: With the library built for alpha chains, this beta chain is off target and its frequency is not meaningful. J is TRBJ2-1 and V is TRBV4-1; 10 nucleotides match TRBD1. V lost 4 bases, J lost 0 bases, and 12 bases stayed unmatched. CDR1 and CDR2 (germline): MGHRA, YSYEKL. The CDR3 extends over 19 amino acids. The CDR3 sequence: CASSLATGGPPSSYNEQFF. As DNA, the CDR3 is TGCGCCAGCAGCCTAGCGACAGGGGGCCCACCGAGCTCCTACAATGAGCAGTTCTTC.

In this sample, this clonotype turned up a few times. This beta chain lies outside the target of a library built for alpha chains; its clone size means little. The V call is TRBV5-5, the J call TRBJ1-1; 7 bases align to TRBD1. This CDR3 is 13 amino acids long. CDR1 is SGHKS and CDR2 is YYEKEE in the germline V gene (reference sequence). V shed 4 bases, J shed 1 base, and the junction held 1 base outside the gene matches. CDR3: CASSRQGNTEAFF. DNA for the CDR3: TGTGCCAGCAGCCGACAGGGGAACACTGAAGCTTTCTTT.

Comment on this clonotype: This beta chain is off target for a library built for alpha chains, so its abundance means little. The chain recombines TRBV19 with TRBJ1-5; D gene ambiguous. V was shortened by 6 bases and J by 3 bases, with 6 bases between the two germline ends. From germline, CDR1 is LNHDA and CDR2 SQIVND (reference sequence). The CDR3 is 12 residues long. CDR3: CASRHSNQPQHF. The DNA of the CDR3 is TGTGCCAGTAGACACTCCAATCAGCCCCAGCATTTT.

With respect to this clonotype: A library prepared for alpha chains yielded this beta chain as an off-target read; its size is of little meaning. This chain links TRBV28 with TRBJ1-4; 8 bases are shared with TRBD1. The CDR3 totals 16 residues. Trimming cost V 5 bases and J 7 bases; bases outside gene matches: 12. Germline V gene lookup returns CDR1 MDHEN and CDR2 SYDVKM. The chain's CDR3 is CASSRQTGDFSEKLFF. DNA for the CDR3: TGTGCCAGCAGTCGACAGACAGGGGATTTTAGTGAAAAACTGTTTTTT.

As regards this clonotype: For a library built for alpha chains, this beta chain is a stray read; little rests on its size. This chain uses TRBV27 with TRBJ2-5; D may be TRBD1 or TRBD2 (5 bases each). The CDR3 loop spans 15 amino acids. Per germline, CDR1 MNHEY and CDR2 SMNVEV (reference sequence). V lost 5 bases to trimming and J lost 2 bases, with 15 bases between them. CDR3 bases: TGTGCCAGCAGTCCCCGGTTGAGGGGTCAAGAGACCCAGTACTTC. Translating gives CASSPRLRGQETQYF.

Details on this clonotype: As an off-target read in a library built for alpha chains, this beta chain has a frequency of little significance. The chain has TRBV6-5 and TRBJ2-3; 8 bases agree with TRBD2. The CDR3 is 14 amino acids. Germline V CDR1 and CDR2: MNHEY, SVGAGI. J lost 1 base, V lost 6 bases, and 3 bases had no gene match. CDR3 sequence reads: CASSPGLGTDTQYF. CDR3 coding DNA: TGTGCCAGCAGCCCGGGACTAGGCACAGATACGCAGTATTTT.